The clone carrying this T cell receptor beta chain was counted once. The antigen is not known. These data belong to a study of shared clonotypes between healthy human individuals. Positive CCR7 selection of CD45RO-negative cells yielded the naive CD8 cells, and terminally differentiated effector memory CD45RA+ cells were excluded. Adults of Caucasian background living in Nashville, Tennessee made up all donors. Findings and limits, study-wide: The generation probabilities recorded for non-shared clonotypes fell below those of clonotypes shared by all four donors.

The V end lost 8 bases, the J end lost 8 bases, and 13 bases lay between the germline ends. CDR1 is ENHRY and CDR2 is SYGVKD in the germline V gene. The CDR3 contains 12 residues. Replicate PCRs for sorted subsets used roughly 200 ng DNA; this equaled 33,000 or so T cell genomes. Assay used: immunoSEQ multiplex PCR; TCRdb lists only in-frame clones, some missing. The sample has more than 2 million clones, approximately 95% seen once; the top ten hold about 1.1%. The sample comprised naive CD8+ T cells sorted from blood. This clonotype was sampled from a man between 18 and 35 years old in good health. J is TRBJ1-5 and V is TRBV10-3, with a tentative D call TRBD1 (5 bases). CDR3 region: CAIGGGAEPQHF. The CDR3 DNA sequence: TGTGCCATCGGGGGGGGAGCAGAGCCCCAGCATTTT.